A single sample gave rise to the 21 T cell receptor beta chains below, sequenced in a study of beta chain features in type 1 diabetes. Isolated RNA was reverse transcribed in full, so expressed TCRB transcripts were sequenced. Here immunoSEQ multiplex PCR was the method, and the copy in TCRdb shows in-frame clones only, minus some. In the table there are about 930,000 clones, around a sixth of which are singletons. Source material: naive CD4+ T cells from blood. The receptors here all came from a woman between 18 and 29 years old in good health.

J is TRBJ2-7 and V is TRBV7-2; TRBD1 aligns across 9 bases. Germline V gene sequence: CDR1 SGHTA, CDR2 FQGNSA. After removal of 4 bases from V and 3 bases from J, the junction contained 7 bases not matched to a gene. The CDR3 length is 15 residues. The CDR3 is CASSSAGTGNYEQYF. The CDR3 region has the DNA TGTGCCAGCAGCTCCGCCGGGACAGGGAACTACGAGCAGTACTTC.

The V gene is TRBV10-3, the J gene TRBJ2-5, with D perhaps being TRBD1 or TRBD2 (6 bases each). V was shortened by 3 bases and J by 9 bases, with 17 bases between the two germline ends. The CDR3 sequence is 14 residues long. CDR1 is ENHRY, CDR2 SYGVKD, per germline. The DNA of the CDR3 is TGTGCCATCAGTGATCAGACAGGTGGGGAGGCCCAGTACTTC. It is translated as CAISDQTGGEAQYF.

The V call is TRBV10-3, the J call TRBJ2-1, with D possibly being TRBD2 (5 bases). The CDR3 loop spans 16 amino acids. V was clipped by 3 bases and J by 2 bases, with 14 bases between them. Germline CDR1 and CDR2: ENHRY and SYGVKD. This CDR3 reads CAISDRGAAAYNEQFF. The CDR3 nucleotides read TGTGCCATCAGTGACCGAGGAGCGGCAGCCTACAATGAGCAGTTCTTC.

This clone was found a few times. The V gene is TRBV28, the J gene TRBJ1-1, with D hard to call. The V and J ends lost 4 bases and 4 bases respectively, with 4 bases between them. This CDR3 has 11 residues. Germline V gives CDR1 MDHEN, CDR2 SYDVKM. CDR3 DNA sequence: TGTGCCAGCAGTTACAGCACTGAAGCTTTCTTT. Protein sequence: CASSYSTEAFF.

The V gene is TRBV6-1, the J gene TRBJ1-1; 7 positions agree with TRBD1. The V and J ends lost 5 bases and 7 bases, in that order; junction bases with no gene match: 4. This CDR3 comprises 12 residues. Germline values: CDR1 MNHNS, CDR2 SASEGT. The CDR3 DNA follows: TGTGCCAGCAGTCGACAGGGAGATGAAGCTTTCTTT. Amino acids: CASSRQGDEAFF.

This clone was observed a few times. The chain is built from TRBV4-3 and TRBJ1-1; D call uncertain. CDR1 is LGHNA, CDR2 YSLEER, per germline. With 0 bases removed from V and 3 bases from J, the gap between germline ends came to 8 bases. The CDR3 sequence is 14 residues long. The DNA of the CDR3 is TGCGCCAGCAGCCAAGAGACATGGGACACTGAAGCTTTCTTT. It yields the protein CASSQETWDTEAFF.

The chain couples TRBV5-1 to TRBJ1-1; D is uncertain. Looked up from germline, CDR1 is SGHRS and CDR2 is YFSETQ. The CDR3 sequence is 13 residues long. Between the trimmed V and J ends, which lost 4 bases and 6 bases, there was a span of 13 bases. The CDR3 DNA reads as TGCGCCAGCAGCCTTGGTGCGGCCGCTGAAGCTTTCTTT. Its translation: CASSLGAAAEAFF.

The chain couples TRBV11-2 to TRBJ2-7; D possibly corresponds to TRBD2 (6 bases). The CDR3 extends over 16 amino acids. CDR1 and CDR2 from the germline V gene are SGHAT and FQNNGV. Trimming removed 5 bases at V and 3 bases at J, with 20 bases between. The DNA for the CDR3 is TGTGCCAGCAGCAGGTTGTCGGGACTGGGAGGCTACGAGCAGTACTTC. It translates to CASSRLSGLGGYEQYF. Looking up the rest from reference TRBV11-2 and TRBJ2-7 gives the full variable domain: EAGVAQSPRYKIIEKRQSVAFWCNPISGHATLYWYQQILGQGPKLLIQFQNNGVVDDSQLPKDRFSAERLKGVDSTLKIQPAKLEDSAVYLCASSRLSGLGGYEQYFGPGTRLTVT.

V gene TRBV14 combines with J gene TRBJ2-5; D remains unclear. Germline V gives CDR1 SGHDN, CDR2 FVKESK. CDR3 length: 12 residues. The V gene lost 1 base and the J gene lost 9 bases, with 9 bases spanning the gap. The CDR3 DNA is TGTGCCAGCAGCCAAGTTTCGGCGCCCCAGTACTTC. Its translation is CASSQVSAPQYF.

This chain links TRBV25-1 with TRBJ2-7; D assignment may be TRBD1 or TRBD2 (5 bases each). Looked up from germline, CDR1 is MGHDK and CDR2 is SYGVNS. V shed 6 bases and J shed 0 bases, with 9 bases lying between them. The CDR3 has 13 residues. CDR3 in amino acids: CASRGDGSYEQYF. The CDR3 DNA follows: TGTGCCAGCAGGGGGGACGGCTCCTACGAGCAGTACTTC.

J is TRBJ2-1 and V is TRBV7-2; 9 bases are a match to TRBD2. J lost 0 bases, V lost 2 bases, and 8 bases had no gene match. The V gene's germline CDR1 is SGHTA and CDR2 FQGNSA. The CDR3 contains 18 residues. CDR3 coding DNA: TGTGCCAGCAGCTTATCCGCTAGCGGGAAGCCCTCCTACAATGAGCAGTTCTTC. Protein: CASSLSASGKPSYNEQFF.

This chain links TRBV6-6 with TRBJ2-3; D gene uncertain. The CDR3 has 16 residues. The V gene lost 2 bases and the J gene lost 2 bases, with 14 bases spanning the gap. The V gene's germline CDR1 is MNHNY and CDR2 SVGAGI (reference sequence). This CDR3 is CASSYRQLFTTDTQYF. DNA of the CDR3: TGTGCCAGCAGTTACAGGCAGCTTTTTACCACAGATACGCAGTATTTT.

This clone has more than one count but fewer than ten. This CDR3 is CASSFNRDRGSNGYTF. The CDR3 DNA follows: TGCGCCAGCAGCTTCAACCGGGACAGGGGATCGAATGGCTACACCTTC. This chain links TRBV5-1 with TRBJ1-2, with 10 bases matching TRBD1. The junction had 10 bases not matched to a gene; V was cut back by 2 bases and J by 6 bases. In germline, CDR1 is SGHRS, CDR2 YFSETQ. The CDR3 runs to 16 residues.

The table lists this clone with a few counts. The V and J genes are TRBV15 and TRBJ2-5, with 7 bases lining up with TRBD2. After removal of 3 bases from V and 5 bases from J, the junction contained 9 bases not matched to a gene. The germline gives CDR1 LNHNV, CDR2 YYDKDF (reference sequence). This CDR3 contains 15 residues. The CDR3: CATSRGGVMEETQYF. For the CDR3, the DNA is TGTGCCACCAGCAGGGGAGGGGTAATGGAGGAGACCCAGTACTTC.

This clone was detected only a few times. This sequence joins TRBV6-5 and TRBJ1-2; a weak D match, TRBD1 (5 bases). The CDR3 consists of 15 residues. Between the trimmed V and J ends, which lost 0 bases and 7 bases, there was a span of 15 bases. Germline V gives CDR1 MNHEY, CDR2 SVGAGI. The CDR3 reads CASSYSNNGALGYTF. CDR3 coding DNA: TGTGCCAGCAGTTACTCGAATAATGGGGCTCTTGGCTACACCTTC.

The chain carries TRBV28 and TRBJ2-5; TRBD2 is a possible D gene (5 bases). Per germline, CDR1 MDHEN and CDR2 SYDVKM. V lost 5 bases and J 7 bases, leaving 8 bases between the germline ends. The CDR3 covers 11 residues. The chain's CDR3 is CASSRTWTQYF. CDR3 sequence (DNA): TGTGCCAGCAGTCGGACTTGGACCCAGTACTTC.

The chain links TRBV7-9 to TRBJ2-1, with D possibly TRBD2 on 5 matching bases. The V and J ends lost 3 bases and 8 bases respectively, with 14 bases between them. CDR1 SEHNR and CDR2 FQNEAQ come from the germline V gene (reference sequence). The CDR3 extends over 14 amino acids. The CDR3 DNA is TGTGCCAGCAGCTTCGGTATGCCAGCGGATGAGCAGTTCTTC. This codes for CASSFGMPADEQFF.

In its sample, this clone was seen a few times. Mismatch with germline at one junction end may stem from a read error. The chain links TRBV10-3 to TRBJ2-6; D is unresolved. Per germline, CDR1 ENHRY and CDR2 SYGVKD. CDR3 length: 15 amino acids. The CDR3 DNA sequence: TGTGCCAGCAGTTATCGGCAACCTGGGGCCAACGTCCTGACTTTC. Its translation is CASSYRQPGANVLTF.

This clone was detected a few times. The J gene is TRBJ1-5, the V gene TRBV18; D unclear. CDR1 is KGHSH, CDR2 LQKENI, per germline. V gave up 3 bases and J gave up 3 bases, with 15 bases separating them. The CDR3 totals 16 residues. This CDR3 is CASSPRAAQFNQPQHF. In DNA, the CDR3 is TGTGCCAGCTCACCGAGGGCAGCCCAATTCAATCAGCCCCAGCATTTT.

V usage is TRBV6-5 and J usage is TRBJ2-7, with D unclear. Germline loops: CDR1 MNHEY, CDR2 SVGAGI. The CDR3 has 16 amino acids. The V gene lost 0 bases and the J gene lost 3 bases, with 15 bases spanning the gap. CDR3 in amino acids: CASSYSTGLGGYEQYF. CDR3 DNA sequence: TGTGCCAGCAGTTACTCAACCGGGTTGGGTGGCTACGAGCAGTACTTC.

This clone occurred a few times. The V and J genes are TRBV25-1 and TRBJ2-3; D is perhaps TRBD2 (5 bases). This CDR3 has 15 amino acids. The germline V gene has CDR1 MGHDK and CDR2 SYGVNS. V was cut by 2 bases and J by 6 bases, with 15 bases left in between. The CDR3 loop is CASSEITSWVDTQYF. The DNA for the CDR3 is TGTGCCAGCAGTGAAATTACTAGTTGGGTGGATACGCAGTATTTT.